The T cell receptor (beta chain) under discussion was sequenced for a study of cytomegalovirus exposure and HLA in healthy donors. General study points: Clonal expansion was found to be greater in HLA-associated TCR beta chains than in equally common others in a later analysis.

The PCR used 60 Vbeta and 13 Jbeta primers. TCRdb's table, derived via immunoSEQ multiplex PCR, lists solely in-frame clones and lacks some. This repertoire shows about 170,000 clones, around 62% found once; its top ten account for around 2.9%. In this sample, this clone turned up a few times. The antigen is undetermined. Trimming shortened V by 2 bases and J by 3 bases, and 15 bases separated the two germline ends. This CDR3 has 15 amino acids. Germline CDR1 and CDR2: SGHTS and YDEGEE. Input material: PBMCs. The receptor was derived from a man aged 35 to 55 in good health and CMV-seronegative. V gene TRBV5-8 combines with J gene TRBJ2-7; TRBD1 is a possible D gene (6 bases). The CDR3 here is CASSFKDSYNYEQYF. CDR3 sequence (DNA): TGTGCCAGCAGCTTCAAGGACAGCTACAACTACGAGCAGTACTTC. The whole variable domain, remainder taken from reference TRBV5-8 and TRBJ2-7, is EAGVTQSPTHLIKTRGQQATLRCSPISGHTSVYWYQQALGLGLQFLLWYDEGEERNRGNFPPRFSGRQFPNYSSELNVNALELEDSALYLCASSFKDSYNYEQYFGPGTRLTVT.